The 25 T cell receptor beta chains presented below share a single source sample, sequenced in a study of blood T cell repertoires in COVID-19. Here immunoSEQ multiplex PCR was the method, and the copy in TCRdb shows in-frame clones only, minus some. This table holds about 12,000 clones, 72% found once. The sample was peripheral blood. The source of these receptors is a man aged 60 to 75 with COVID-19, enrolled during active disease.

The chain recombines TRBV28 with TRBJ2-6; TRBD1 is a possible D gene (5 bases). V was clipped by 6 bases and J by 0 bases, with 9 bases between them. This CDR3 is 15 amino acids long. Germline values: CDR1 MDHEN, CDR2 SYDVKM. The CDR3: CASRTTVSGANVLTF. The CDR3 DNA follows: TGTGCCAGCAGGACGACAGTCTCTGGGGCCAACGTCCTGACTTTC.

The genes are TRBV4-3 and TRBJ1-2; a weak D match, TRBD1 (5 bases). V lost 1 base and J lost 0, with 12 bases in between. There are 16 residues in the CDR3. Germline CDR1 is LGHNA and CDR2 is YSLEER. CDR3 nucleotide sequence: TGCGCCAGCAGCCAAGCGTCGGACAATCCTAACTATGGCTACACCTTC. It translates to CASSQASDNPNYGYTF.

The genes are TRBV24-1 and TRBJ2-1, with TRBD2 matching 11 bases. With 5 bases clipped from V and 2 bases from J, the junction kept 4 bases outside the gene matches. This CDR3 region has 16 residues. Germline-derived CDR1 and CDR2 are KGHDR and SFDVKD. CDR3 region: CATSVALAGAYNEQFF. CDR3 in DNA: TGTGCCACCAGTGTCGCACTAGCGGGGGCCTACAATGAGCAGTTCTTC.

This chain joins TRBV3-1 (or the pseudogene TRBV3-2) and TRBJ2-5, with D tentatively TRBD2 (5 bases). This CDR3 is 14 amino acids long. The V end lost 1 base, the J end lost 1 base, and 7 bases lay between the germline ends. The germline V gene encodes CDR1 LGHDT and CDR2 YNNKEL (reference sequence). DNA for the CDR3: TGTGCCAGCAGCCAAGCAAGCGGCCAAGAGACCCAGTACTTC. This gives the protein CASSQASGQETQYF.

The chain is built from TRBV18 and TRBJ1-1, with D possibly TRBD1 on 5 matching bases. The CDR3 sequence is 14 residues long. Germline-derived CDR1 and CDR2 are KGHSH and LQKENI. The V gene lost 0 bases and the J gene lost 5 bases, with 10 bases spanning the gap. The CDR3 coding sequence is TGTGCCAGCTCACCACCTATGGGGGGAACTGAAGCTTTCTTT. Translating it yields CASSPPMGGTEAFF.

The V gene is TRBV28, the J gene TRBJ1-1; 8 bases fit TRBD1. The CDR3 runs to 12 residues. Germline-derived CDR1 and CDR2 are MDHEN and SYDVKM. V lost 10 bases to trimming and J lost 4 bases; unmatched junction nucleotides: 5. The CDR3 bases are TGTGCCACCACAGGGGGTGGCACTGAAGCTTTCTTT. The encoded protein is CATTGGGTEAFF. The entire variable domain, with the rest obtained from reference TRBV28 and TRBJ1-1, is as follows: DVKVTQSSRYLVKRTGEKVFLECVQDMDHENMFWYRQDPGLGLRLIYFSYDVKMKEKGDIPEGYSVSREKKERFSLILESASTNQTSMYLCATTGGGTEAFFGQGTRLTVV.

The chain uses TRBV7-9 and TRBJ2-5, with D perhaps TRBD2 (6 bases). The germline V and J ends were trimmed by 0 bases and 4 bases, with 9 bases remaining between them. This CDR3 is 14 amino acids long. The germline CDR1 and CDR2 sequences are SEHNR and FQNEAQ (reference sequence). The CDR3 here is CASSLAGGGETQYF. CDR3 DNA sequence: TGTGCCAGCAGCTTAGCGGGAGGTGGAGAGACCCAGTACTTC.

For the CDR3, the DNA is TGTGCCAGCAGCTTAGCTGGCGGGAGCGAGCAGTACGTC. Its translation is CASSLAGGSEQYV. This chain joins TRBV7-9 and TRBJ2-7; 7 nucleotides align to TRBD2. Germline assignment: CDR1 SEHNR and CDR2 FQNEAQ (reference sequence). V gave up 0 bases and J gave up 6 bases; unmatched junction bases: 2. This CDR3 spans 13 amino acids.

This rearrangement joins TRBV7-2 to TRBJ1-5; no firm D call. Germline-derived CDR1 and CDR2 are SGHTA and FQGNSA. This CDR3 spans 13 amino acids. Trimming left V 5 bases short and J 5 bases short, with 10 bases between. The CDR3, as DNA: TGTGCCAGCAGCGTCCAGGTTGATCAGCCCCAGCATTTT. It encodes CASSVQVDQPQHF.

The chain employs TRBV11-2 and TRBJ2-5; 16 nucleotides match TRBD2. CDR3 length: 17 amino acids. Unmatched junction bases numbered 4, after V lost 5 bases and J lost 1 base. Germline V CDR1 and CDR2: SGHAT, FQNNGV. CDR3 sequence: CASSLGLAGGTQETQYF. DNA of the CDR3: TGTGCCAGCAGCCTGGGACTAGCGGGAGGGACCCAAGAGACCCAGTACTTC.

Here the CDR3 reads CASSQPRTGFYGYTF. The CDR3 region has the DNA TGCGCCAGCAGCCAACCTAGAACAGGGTTCTATGGCTACACCTTC. V gene TRBV4-1 combines with J gene TRBJ1-2; weak D call: TRBD1 (6 bases). Per the germline V gene, CDR1 is MGHRA and CDR2 is YSYEKL. The CDR3 totals 15 residues. The ends were cut back, 2 bases at V and 4 bases at J, with 14 bases in the middle.

This clone has only a few counts. J is TRBJ2-1 and V is TRBV14, with a tentative D call TRBD2 (5 bases). This CDR3 spans 12 amino acids. Trimming left V 4 bases short and J 7 bases short, with 8 bases between. Germline V gene sequence: CDR1 SGHDN, CDR2 FVKESK. Here the CDR3 reads CASSRGWNEQFF. The CDR3 coding sequence is TGTGCCAGCAGCCGAGGGTGGAATGAGCAGTTCTTC.

This clone showed up just once. The gene calls are TRBV5-8 and TRBJ1-4; D is undetermined. Trimming removed 4 bases from V and 5 bases from J, with 15 bases in between. Germline V gives CDR1 SGHTS, CDR2 YDEGEE. This CDR3 has 15 amino acids. In nucleotides, the CDR3 is TGTGCCAGCAGCCCCTTCTACAGCAGAAATGAAAAACTGTTTTTT. Its protein is CASSPFYSRNEKLFF.

This clone was detected only a few times. The CDR3 here is CASSVGQSYEQYV. For the CDR3, the DNA is TGTGCCAGCAGCGTGGGACAGTCCTACGAGCAGTACGTC. This chain uses TRBV7-8 with TRBJ2-7; 7 nucleotides align to TRBD1. V trimming: 5 bases; J trimming: 1 base; junction bases outside the gene matches: 2. Germline CDR1 is SGHVS and CDR2 is FQNEAQ. This CDR3 is built from 13 residues.

The chain employs TRBV7-9 and TRBJ2-6; no clear D. The V and J ends lost 4 bases and 0 bases respectively, with 7 bases between them. The length of the CDR3 is 15 residues. Looked up from germline, CDR1 is SEHNR and CDR2 is FQNEAQ (reference sequence). As DNA, the CDR3 is TGTGCCAGCAGCTGGAGTAGCTCTGGGGCCAACGTCCTGACTTTC. This codes for CASSWSSSGANVLTF.

The rearrangement uses TRBV6-5 and TRBJ1-1; D is perhaps TRBD1 (6 bases). The CDR3 is made up of 13 amino acids. Germline lookup yields CDR1 MNHEY and CDR2 SVGAGI. V dropped 6 bases and J dropped 6 bases, with 14 bases sitting between them. The CDR3 here is CASSRGQFSEAFF. CDR3 DNA sequence: TGTGCCAGCAGCCGCGGACAGTTCTCTGAAGCTTTCTTT.

The rearrangement joins TRBV19 to TRBJ1-6; D is uncertain. V was pared by 3 bases and J by 4 bases, with 10 bases between. Looked up from germline, CDR1 is LNHDA and CDR2 is SQIVND (reference sequence). The CDR3 runs to 15 residues. In nucleotides, the CDR3 is TGTGCCAGTAGTATCCAGCGTCGTTATAATTCACCCCTCCACTTT. Residues: CASSIQRRYNSPLHF.

The gene calls are TRBV7-2 and TRBJ1-2; 11 bases align to TRBD1. The trim removed 3 bases at V and 7 bases at J, leaving 13 bases unmatched. This CDR3 has 17 amino acids. The germline V gene has CDR1 SGHTA and CDR2 FQGNSA. CDR3 bases: TGTGCCAGCAGCTTTAACCCTGGACAGGGGGCGTGGGTTGGCTACACCTTC. Its translation is CASSFNPGQGAWVGYTF.

This clone occurred once. This rearrangement joins TRBV10-1 to TRBJ2-7; D is perhaps TRBD1 (5 bases). The germline V gene has CDR1 WNHNN and CDR2 SYGVQD (reference sequence). The CDR3 runs to 16 residues. V dropped 2 bases and J dropped 5 bases, with 19 bases sitting between them. CDR3 DNA: TGCGCCAGCAGTGAGGGGCGAAGGGGTATCCCCAACGAGCAGTACTTC. It translates to CASSEGRRGIPNEQYF.

The chain couples TRBV28 to TRBJ2-4; 11 nucleotides agree with TRBD1. The V gene's germline CDR1 is MDHEN and CDR2 SYDVKM. Trimming at V came to 4 bases and at J to 6 bases, leaving 8 bases not matched to a gene. The CDR3 runs to 16 residues. The CDR3 reads CASSSPGQGAGNIQYF. The DNA for the CDR3 is TGTGCCAGCAGTTCGCCTGGACAGGGGGCAGGAAACATTCAGTACTTC. The full variable domain, its missing parts supplied by reference TRBV28 and TRBJ2-4, is DVKVTQSSRYLVKRTGEKVFLECVQDMDHENMFWYRQDPGLGLRLIYFSYDVKMKEKGDIPEGYSVSREKKERFSLILESASTNQTSMYLCASSSPGQGAGNIQYFGAGTRLSVL.

The chain carries TRBV11-2 and TRBJ1-2; D is possibly TRBD1 (6 bases). V lost 4 bases and J lost 3, with 18 bases in between. The CDR3 is made up of 16 amino acids. Germline V CDR1 and CDR2: SGHAT, FQNNGV. CDR3 region: CASSSLVGARDYGYTF. The DNA of the CDR3 is TGTGCCAGCAGCTCCCTTGTGGGGGCCCGGGACTATGGCTACACCTTC. The full variable domain, rest sourced from reference TRBV11-2 and TRBJ1-2, is EAGVAQSPRYKIIEKRQSVAFWCNPISGHATLYWYQQILGQGPKLLIQFQNNGVVDDSQLPKDRFSAERLKGVDSTLKIQPAKLEDSAVYLCASSSLVGARDYGYTFGSGTRLTVV.

The rearrangement links TRBV7-2 to TRBJ2-1; 9 nucleotides match TRBD2. Trimming cost V 5 bases and J 7 bases; bases outside gene matches: 9. The CDR3 spans 15 residues. Looked up from germline, CDR1 is SGHTA and CDR2 is FQGNSA. The CDR3, as DNA: TGTGCCAGCAGCGCCGGGACTAGCATTCAGAATGAGCAGTTCTTC. This translates into CASSAGTSIQNEQFF.

This chain joins TRBV5-4 and TRBJ1-5, with D possibly TRBD1 on 6 matching bases. CDR1 SGHNT and CDR2 YYREEE come from the germline V gene (reference sequence). The CDR3 covers 15 residues. V shed 4 bases and J shed 4 bases, with 15 bases lying between them. In DNA form, the CDR3 reads TGTGCCAGCAGCGTCCAGGGGATTGGGAATCAGCCCCAGCATTTT. Protein product: CASSVQGIGNQPQHF.

V is TRBV19 and J is TRBJ2-2; weak D call: TRBD1 (5 bases). V was clipped by 10 bases and J by 3 bases, with 15 bases between them. The CDR3 runs to 14 residues. Germline V gene sequence: CDR1 LNHDA, CDR2 SQIVND (reference sequence). The DNA for the CDR3 is TGTGCCACCGAACCCAGGGTTTACACCGGGGAGCTGTTTTTT. It encodes CATEPRVYTGELFF. Together with reference TRBV19 and TRBJ2-2, the CDR3 gives the full variable domain: DGGITQSPKYLFRKEGQNVTLSCEQNLNHDAMYWYRQDPGQGLRLIYYSQIVNDFQKGDIAEGYSVSREKKESFPLTVTSAQKNPTAFYLCATEPRVYTGELFFGEGSRLTVL.

V gene TRBV5-1 combines with J gene TRBJ2-3; D gene unclear. The V gene lost 6 bases and the J gene lost 1 base, with 15 bases spanning the gap. The CDR3 runs to 15 residues. Germline V gene sequence: CDR1 SGHRS, CDR2 YFSETQ. CDR3 in DNA: TGCGCCAGCATTACAAACTATCCCCGCACAGATACGCAGTATTTT. This encodes CASITNYPRTDTQYF.